The 13 T cell receptor beta chains presented below share a single source sample, sequenced in a study of technical replicates of blood from a few donors. Assay used: immunoSEQ multiplex PCR; TCRdb lists only in-frame clones, some missing. Of about 64,000 clones detected, approximately 86% appear once; the ten largest clones hold around 5.1%. The specimen was PBMCs. The receptor source for this set is a human donor in good health. Some clones in this sample may be carry-over from other donors' samples.

The V and J genes are TRBV7-9 and TRBJ2-1; the D is unclear. Trimming stripped 1 base from V and 9 bases from J, with 10 bases between. The CDR3 has 13 amino acids. Germline assignment: CDR1 SEHNR and CDR2 FQNEAQ (reference sequence). CDR3 DNA sequence: TGTGCCAGCAGCTTAGGGGTAGCTGGTGAGCAGTTCTTC. Amino acids: CASSLGVAGEQFF.

The chain couples TRBV4-3 to TRBJ2-2; D is ambiguous. V lost 0 bases, J lost 5 bases, and 10 bases lay in between. Germline loops: CDR1 LGHNA, CDR2 YSLEER. This CDR3 is 15 amino acids long. CDR3 sequence: CASSQDLRETGELFF. The CDR3 coding sequence is TGCGCCAGCAGCCAAGATCTTCGTGAGACCGGGGAGCTGTTTTTT.

V gene TRBV28 combines with J gene TRBJ2-3; 8 bases are a match to TRBD2. CDR3 length equals 15 residues. The V gene's germline CDR1 is MDHEN and CDR2 SYDVKM. Germline trimming cut 5 bases from V and 3 bases from J; bases unmatched to any gene: 7. CDR3 amino acids: CASSGGGPLTDTQYF. DNA for the CDR3: TGTGCCAGCAGTGGCGGGGGGCCGTTGACAGATACGCAGTATTTT. The full variable domain, with the rest looked up from reference TRBV28 and TRBJ2-3, is DVKVTQSSRYLVKRTGEKVFLECVQDMDHENMFWYRQDPGLGLRLIYFSYDVKMKEKGDIPEGYSVSREKKERFSLILESASTNQTSMYLCASSGGGPLTDTQYFGPGTRLTVL.

This chain joins TRBV6-6 and TRBJ1-4; 11 bases fit TRBD1. The CDR3 has 14 residues. Germline assignment: CDR1 MNHNY and CDR2 SVGAGI (reference sequence). The J segment lost 4 bases and the V segment lost 6 bases, leaving 1 base of the junction unmatched. This CDR3 reads CASSGTGGNEKLFF. The DNA for the CDR3 is TGTGCCAGCAGCGGGACAGGGGGTAATGAAAAACTGTTTTTT.

The rearrangement uses TRBV5-4 and TRBJ1-1; 7 bases align to TRBD1. The germline gives CDR1 SGHNT, CDR2 YYREEE (reference sequence). Unmatched junction bases numbered 3, after V lost 0 bases and J lost 1 base. The CDR3 extends over 15 amino acids. The CDR3 nucleotides read TGTGCCAGCAGCTTGGAATGGGACAGGAACACTGAAGCTTTCTTT. Its translation: CASSLEWDRNTEAFF. Supplemented by reference TRBV5-4 and TRBJ1-1, the full variable domain reads ETGVTQSPTHLIKTRGQQVTLRCSSQSGHNTVSWYQQALGQGPQFIFQYYREEENGRGNFPPRFSGLQFPNYSSELNVNALELDDSALYLCASSLEWDRNTEAFFGQGTRLTVV.

The chain recombines TRBV5-1 with TRBJ2-5; no definite D call. Germline V gene sequence: CDR1 SGHRS, CDR2 YFSETQ. CDR3 size: 13 residues. Trimming left V 5 bases short and J 4 bases short, with 12 bases between. In nucleotides, the CDR3 is TGCGCCAGCAGATCCACCGGGTCAGAGACCCAGTACTTC. This sequence encodes CASRSTGSETQYF.

This clone turned up a few times. This sequence joins TRBV7-9 and TRBJ1-4; 7 bases align to TRBD1. This CDR3 spans 18 amino acids. The V gene's germline CDR1 is SEHNR and CDR2 FQNEAQ (reference sequence). V was clipped by 2 bases and J by 2 bases; unmatched bases: 11. The CDR3 loop is CASSLFGSEGATNEKLFF. Here the CDR3 DNA reads TGTGCCAGCAGCTTATTCGGGTCGGAGGGGGCGACTAATGAAAAACTGTTTTTT.

The chain links TRBV7-2 to TRBJ2-7; no clear D. Germline V gene sequence: CDR1 SGHTA, CDR2 FQGNSA. The CDR3 contains 15 residues. The V gene lost 4 bases and the J gene lost 5 bases, with 18 bases spanning the gap. In DNA form, the CDR3 reads TGTGCCAGCAGCTCGAAAACAGTATCCGGCCACGAGCAGTACTTC. Protein: CASSSKTVSGHEQYF.

V and J are TRBV30 and TRBJ2-6, with 7 bases aligning to TRBD2. Germline V gives CDR1 GTSNPN, CDR2 SVGIG (reference sequence). Trimming cost V 4 bases and J 2 bases; bases outside gene matches: 2. The CDR3 contains 14 residues. This chain's CDR3 is CAWTSGAGANVLTF. The CDR3 DNA sequence: TGTGCCTGGACCAGCGGGGCTGGGGCCAACGTCCTGACTTTC.

The genes are TRBV19 and TRBJ2-5; 15 bases line up with TRBD2. V shed 4 bases and J 2 bases; nucleotides not matched to a gene: 2. The CDR3 length is 16 residues. Germline CDR1 is LNHDA and CDR2 is SQIVND (reference sequence). In DNA form, the CDR3 reads TGTGCCAGTAGTACGGGACTAGCGGGGGGTCAAGAGACCCAGTACTTC. Amino acids: CASSTGLAGGQETQYF. The full variable domain, in which reference TRBV19 and TRBJ2-5 provide the parts outside the CDR3, is DGGITQSPKYLFRKEGQNVTLSCEQNLNHDAMYWYRQDPGQGLRLIYYSQIVNDFQKGDIAEGYSVSREKKESFPLTVTSAQKNPTAFYLCASSTGLAGGQETQYFGPGTRLLVL.

The J gene is TRBJ1-3, the V gene TRBV4-2; D remains unclear. The CDR3 extends over 13 amino acids. V was trimmed by 2 bases and J by 2 bases, leaving 4 bases between them. Germline CDR1 and CDR2: LGHNA and YNFKEQ. CDR3 nucleotide sequence: TGTGCCAGCAGCCAATCTCCTGGAAACACCATATATTTT. As protein: CASSQSPGNTIYF.

By proportion, this clone is medium-sized. The V and J genes are TRBV7-2 and TRBJ2-3, with no clear D. CDR1 and CDR2 from the germline V gene are SGHTA and FQGNSA. The CDR3 is 11 residues long. V lost 5 bases and J 3 bases, leaving 3 bases between the germline ends. CDR3 nucleotides: TGTGCCAGCAGCGTAACAGATACGCAGTATTTT. Its protein product is CASSVTDTQYF.

V and J are TRBV5-1 and TRBJ1-3, with D possibly matching TRBD1 (5 bases). Deletions cut 4 bases from V and 0 bases from J, with 11 bases between. CDR3 length: 15 amino acids. Per germline, CDR1 SGHRS and CDR2 YFSETQ. As DNA, the CDR3 is TGCGCCAGCAGCCTCGACAGCCGCTCTGGAAACACCATATATTTT. This encodes CASSLDSRSGNTIYF.